Detailed here is one T cell receptor (beta chain). Its cognate antigen is unknown. Germline V gene sequence: CDR1 LNHDA, CDR2 SQIVND (reference sequence). V was pared by 5 bases and J by 4 bases, with 20 bases between. The CDR3 has 17 amino acids. Produced via immunoSEQ multiplex PCR; TCRdb's table is partial and in-frame only. Seen here are under 90,000 clones, 80% observed once, and the top ten hold over 0.45%. The record originates from a study of T cell clones after liver transplantation. Study summary: Post-transplant blood was tracked for graft-donor-reactive T cell clones identified in a pre-transplant mixed lymphocyte reaction. Whole-study results and caveats: A significant post-transplant drop in circulating graft-donor-reactive CD4 TCRbeta sequences occurred in most of the 8 subjects.

This rearrangement joins TRBV19 to TRBJ1-4; the D gene is possibly TRBD1 (6 bases). The sequences come from CD4+ T cells from blood, collected before liver transplant. This clonotype was obtained from a human donor who received a liver transplant. The CDR3 here is CASSRTLSGAFNEKLFF. The CDR3 region has the DNA TGTGCCAGTAGTCGGACTCTCTCAGGGGCCTTTAATGAAAAACTGTTTTTT. The variable domain in full, with the rest retrieved from reference TRBV19 and TRBJ1-4, is DGGITQSPKYLFRKEGQNVTLSCEQNLNHDAMYWYRQDPGQGLRLIYYSQIVNDFQKGDIAEGYSVSREKKESFPLTVTSAQKNPTAFYLCASSRTLSGAFNEKLFFGSGTQLSVL.